This TCR beta chain was found in a study of blood T cells in healthy people across ages. General study points: Observed TCR beta diversity per million T cells went down as age went up. This fall followed a roughly linear course with age. Long-lived donors had more naive CD4+ cells and higher diversity than aged donors.

For the second PCR, which ran for roughly 7 to 11 cycles, a sample-barcoded 5' primer and a J-beta primer mix were used. In TCRdb, the 5' RACE reads were re-called with MiXCR into one record per CDR3 protein. The profile covers about 1.5 million distinct CDR3 sequences, with about 42% appearing a single time and just over 4% taken by the ten largest. This clonotype was detected only a few times. Its antigen is not known. J was trimmed by 0 bases and V by 5 bases; bases with no gene match: 7. The CDR3 runs to 15 residues. Germline V gives CDR1 SGHTA, CDR2 FQGNSA. V is TRBV7-2 and J is TRBJ2-7; 7 positions match TRBD2. Sequenced sample: blood. The sequence derives from a woman under 30 in good health. CDR3 sequence reads: CASSAGTTISYEQYF. The CDR3 DNA is TGTGCCAGCAGCGCCGGGACTACTATCTCCTACGAGCAGTACTTC.